Below are 9 T cell receptor beta chains sequenced from a single sample in a study of blood T cell repertoires in COVID-19. Produced via immunoSEQ multiplex PCR; TCRdb's table is partial and in-frame only. The sample lists fewer than 150,000 clones, roughly 87% occurring once. Sample: PBMCs or T cells enriched from blood (not recorded which). The receptors were gathered from a man aged 25 to 45 who had recovered from COVID-19.

J is TRBJ2-3 and V is TRBV10-1; D is perhaps TRBD2 (6 bases). Deletions cut 3 bases from V and 0 bases from J, with 13 bases between. The CDR3 is made up of 16 amino acids. The germline V gene encodes CDR1 WNHNN and CDR2 SYGVQD (reference sequence). CDR3: CASSELEGSSTDTQYF. CDR3 DNA sequence: TGCGCCAGCAGTGAATTGGAGGGGTCTAGCACAGATACGCAGTATTTT.

This clone appeared a few times. This chain uses TRBV6-1 with TRBJ2-7; D possibly corresponds to TRBD1 (6 bases). This CDR3 region has 13 residues. Per germline, CDR1 MNHNS and CDR2 SASEGT. Between the trimmed V and J ends, which lost 1 base and 3 bases, there was a span of 7 bases. This CDR3 reads CASSEVQGYEQYV. In nucleotides, the CDR3 is TGTGCCAGCAGTGAAGTACAGGGCTACGAGCAGTACGTC.

This clone was picked up one time. The chain joins TRBV28 to TRBJ1-1; D remains ambiguous. The CDR3 is 13 residues long. Trimming took 8 bases from V and 3 from J, leaving 13 bases between them. Germline-derived CDR1 and CDR2 are MDHEN and SYDVKM. DNA for the CDR3: TGTGCCAGCTACCTACGGGGTTACACTGAAGCTTTCTTT. Encoded protein: CASYLRGYTEAFF.

In its sample, this clone was seen a few times. The chain combines TRBV11-3 with TRBJ2-7; TRBD1 is a possible D gene (6 bases). The CDR3 totals 15 residues. Between the trimmed V and J ends, which lost 1 base and 3 bases, there was a span of 13 bases. From germline, CDR1 is SGHNT and CDR2 YENEEA. The CDR3 sequence: CASSLASGQNYEQYF. As DNA, the CDR3 is TGTGCCAGCAGCTTAGCAAGTGGACAGAACTACGAGCAGTACTTC.

The genes are TRBV18 and TRBJ1-1; D may be TRBD1 (5 bases). Germline assignment: CDR1 KGHSH and CDR2 LQKENI. The V end was cut by 5 bases, the J end by 4 bases, with 17 bases between. The CDR3 spans 15 residues. The CDR3 nucleotides read TGTGCCAGCTCATACCTGGGGGGTGAGGGCACTGAAGCTTTCTTT. Amino acids: CASSYLGGEGTEAFF.

V gene TRBV5-8 combines with J gene TRBJ1-4, with a weak D call TRBD1 (5 bases). Trimming took off 3 bases at V and 3 bases at J, with 15 bases between the two ends. The CDR3 length is 16 residues. The germline V gene has CDR1 SGHTS and CDR2 YDEGEE. CDR3 sequence (DNA): TGTGCCAGCAGCTACCGCTCAGGGAAGGCTAATGAAAAACTGTTTTTT. Its protein product is CASSYRSGKANEKLFF.

The rearrangement joins TRBV27 to TRBJ2-3; D uncertain. CDR1 and CDR2 from the germline V gene are MNHEY and SMNVEV (reference sequence). This CDR3 region has 13 residues. V gave up 3 bases and J gave up 0 bases, with 4 bases separating them. The CDR3 bases are TGTGCCAGCAGTTTCCTTAGCACAGATACGCAGTATTTT. Its translation: CASSFLSTDTQYF.

The chain employs TRBV19 and TRBJ1-2, with 8 bases identical to TRBD1. Germline lookup yields CDR1 LNHDA and CDR2 SQIVND (reference sequence). This CDR3 has 17 residues. V lost 2 bases and J lost 4; bases outside the gene matches: 12. The CDR3 sequence is CASSISRGRTVTYGYTF. CDR3 sequence (DNA): TGTGCCAGTAGTATATCCAGGGGGCGAACGGTTACCTATGGCTACACCTTC. Based on the CDR3 plus reference TRBV19 and TRBJ1-2, the full variable domain is DGGITQSPKYLFRKEGQNVTLSCEQNLNHDAMYWYRQDPGQGLRLIYYSQIVNDFQKGDIAEGYSVSREKKESFPLTVTSAQKNPTAFYLCASSISRGRTVTYGYTFGSGTRLTVV.

This chain joins TRBV24-1 and TRBJ2-3; 9 bases match TRBD1. Germline CDR1 reads KGHDR; CDR2 reads SFDVKD. The CDR3 spans 16 residues. Trimming at V came to 3 bases and at J to 3 bases, leaving 6 bases not matched to a gene. The CDR3, as DNA: TGTGCCACCAGTGATCCGACAGGGGGAAATACAGATACGCAGTATTTT. Encoded protein: CATSDPTGGNTDTQYF.